The next 18 T cell receptor beta chains were all read from a single sample in a study of T-cell memory formation after mild COVID-19. TCRdb reanalysed the 5' RACE reads using MiXCR and keeps one entry per CDR3 protein. The data contain 450,000 or so distinct CDR3 sequences, about 23% of them singletons. The source material was PBMCs or a T cell subset sorted from them (not recorded which). The receptors shown here come from an adult woman who had mild COVID-19 (a few samples of this study predate the infection). Cell type and time point are not known.

The gene calls are TRBV18 and TRBJ1-1, with D possibly TRBD1 on 5 matching bases. Germline V gives CDR1 KGHSH, CDR2 LQKENI. Trimming took off 4 bases at V and 1 base at J, with 16 bases between the two ends. The CDR3 is 16 amino acids. The chain's CDR3 is CASSLLLGGTNTEAFF. In DNA form, the CDR3 reads TGTGCCAGCTCACTCCTACTTGGGGGGACGAACACTGAAGCTTTCTTT.

This clonotype was seen more than once but under ten times. J is TRBJ2-7 and V is TRBV6-5; 12 bases map to TRBD1. V lost 2 bases, J lost 7 bases, and 9 bases stayed unmatched. CDR1 MNHEY and CDR2 SVGAGI come from the germline V gene. The CDR3 sequence is 16 residues long. The CDR3 DNA follows: TGTGCCAGCAGTTACGGGACAGGGGGCTCTTATCGGGAGCAGTACTTC. Its translation is CASSYGTGGSYREQYF.

This clonotype has a single count. This chain joins TRBV3-1 and TRBJ1-2, with D unclear. The V gene lost 1 base and the J gene lost 0 bases, with 9 bases spanning the gap. The CDR3 contains 15 residues. Germline V gene data show CDR1 as LGHDT and CDR2 as YNNKEL (reference sequence). The CDR3 bases are TGTGCCAGCAGCCAAGGAACCACAGCTAACTATGGCTACACCTTC. Translation: CASSQGTTANYGYTF.

A single count supports this clonotype. The chain combines TRBV7-9 with TRBJ2-2, with unresolved D. The CDR3 runs 17 residues. Trimming took off 1 base at V and 0 bases at J, with 12 bases between the two ends. CDR1 is SEHNR, CDR2 FQNEAQ, per germline (reference sequence). The CDR3 spells CASSLVGRLANTGELFF. The CDR3 nucleotides are TGTGCCAGCAGCTTAGTCGGCAGATTAGCGAACACCGGGGAGCTGTTTTTT.

This clonotype has a single count. The chain employs TRBV9 and TRBJ1-1; D unresolved. Between the trimmed V and J ends, which lost 3 bases and 0 bases, there was a span of 9 bases. The CDR3 spans 14 residues. The germline CDR1 and CDR2 sequences are SGDLS and YYNGEE. CDR3 protein: CASSGWVVNTEAFF. The CDR3, as DNA: TGTGCCAGCAGCGGTTGGGTAGTGAACACTGAAGCTTTCTTT. Filled out from reference TRBV9 and TRBJ1-1, the complete variable domain reads DSGVTQTPKHLITATGQRVTLRCSPRSGDLSVYWYQQSLDQGLQFLIQYYNGEERAKGNILERFSAQQFPDLHSELNLSSLELGDSALYFCASSGWVVNTEAFFGQGTRLTVV.

This clonotype was observed a few times. This chain links TRBV5-1 with TRBJ2-3; D is unresolved. The germline gives CDR1 SGHRS, CDR2 YFSETQ. Trimming took off 4 bases at V and 6 bases at J, with 12 bases between the two ends. The CDR3 runs to 13 residues. The CDR3 sequence is CASSTWVLDTQYF. The CDR3 DNA is TGCGCCAGCAGCACATGGGTCCTGGATACGCAGTATTTT.

This clonotype was seen many times. The chain has TRBV12-3 or TRBV12-4 and TRBJ2-5; 7 positions agree with TRBD1. The V segment lost 3 bases and the J segment 4 bases; nucleotides outside the gene matches: 11. There are 16 residues in the CDR3. The CDR3 loop reads CASSFGQGVFGETQYF. The CDR3 coding sequence is TGTGCCAGCAGTTTTGGCCAGGGGGTGTTTGGAGAGACCCAGTACTTC.

This clonotype was detected a few times. The rearrangement links TRBV11-2 to TRBJ2-1; TRBD1 might be the D (6 bases). There are 13 residues in the CDR3. V dropped 5 bases and J dropped 7 bases, with 12 bases sitting between them. Germline loops: CDR1 SGHAT, CDR2 FQNNGV. As DNA, the CDR3 is TGTGCCAGCAGCCTCAAAAGGGGGAATGAGCAGTTCTTC. Protein: CASSLKRGNEQFF. The whole variable domain, filled in from reference TRBV11-2 and TRBJ2-1, reads EAGVAQSPRYKIIEKRQSVAFWCNPISGHATLYWYQQILGQGPKLLIQFQNNGVVDDSQLPKDRFSAERLKGVDSTLKIQPAKLEDSAVYLCASSLKRGNEQFFGPGTRLTVL.

J is TRBJ2-3 and V is TRBV29-1, with D unclear. Deletions cut 2 bases from V and 2 bases from J, with 5 bases between. Germline V CDR1 and CDR2: SQVTM, ANQGSEA. This CDR3 has 12 residues. The CDR3 DNA follows: TGCAGCGTTGAATCGGACACAGATACGCAGTATTTT. Its translation is CSVESDTDTQYF.

This clonotype was observed a few times. The chain combines TRBV7-9 with TRBJ1-1, with D perhaps matching TRBD1 (5 bases). The V gene lost 6 bases and the J gene lost 2 bases, with 10 bases spanning the gap. Looked up from germline, CDR1 is SEHNR and CDR2 is FQNEAQ (reference sequence). The CDR3 extends over 13 amino acids. The CDR3 DNA reads TGTGCCAGCAGTCGGGACGTCAACACTGAAGCTTTCTTT. Translated, it gives CASSRDVNTEAFF. The entire variable domain, with the rest obtained from reference TRBV7-9 and TRBJ1-1, is as follows: DTGVSQNPRHKITKRGQNVTFRCDPISEHNRLYWYRQTLGQGPEFLTYFQNEAQLEKSRLLSDRFSAERPKGSFSTLEIQRTEQGDSAMYLCASSRDVNTEAFFGQGTRLTVV.

CDR3 nucleotides: TGTGCCAGCAGCTTAGATAGGGGGGGACCCACCGGGGAGCTGTTTTTT. Translating gives CASSLDRGGPTGELFF. The V gene is TRBV7-6, the J gene TRBJ2-2, with TRBD2 as a possible D gene (7 bases). CDR1 SGHVS and CDR2 FNYEAQ come from the germline V gene. The CDR3 contains 16 residues. Trimming cost V 1 base and J 4 bases, with 13 bases left between them.

The sample holds a few counts of this clonotype. The chain recombines TRBV6-2 or TRBV6-3 with TRBJ1-4; 7 bases fit TRBD1. This CDR3 is built from 16 residues. Germline values: CDR1 MNHEY, CDR2 SVGEGT. V was pared by 0 bases and J by 3 bases, with 4 bases of the junction left unmatched. For the CDR3, the DNA is TGTGCCAGCAGTTACTCGAGGGGGCCAGCTAATGAAAAACTGTTTTTT. Its translation: CASSYSRGPANEKLFF.

The sample holds many counts of this clonotype. The chain combines TRBV2 with TRBJ2-3; the D is unclear. The germline V gene has CDR1 SNHLY and CDR2 FYNNEI. V lost 2 bases, J lost 0 bases, and 6 bases lay in between. The CDR3 spans 14 residues. DNA of the CDR3: TGTGCCAGCAGTGAATGGGTTAGCACAGATACGCAGTATTTT. Protein: CASSEWVSTDTQYF.

The chain carries TRBV5-6 and TRBJ2-3, with TRBD1 as a possible D gene (6 bases). The length of the CDR3 is 13 residues. Germline V lookup: CDR1 SGHDT, CDR2 YYEEEE. The V and J ends lost 1 base and 5 bases respectively, with 8 bases between them. CDR3 in amino acids: CASSLSGVDTQYF. CDR3 DNA sequence: TGTGCCAGCAGCTTGTCAGGGGTAGATACGCAGTATTTT.

The chain employs TRBV29-1 and TRBJ2-3, with D possibly being TRBD1 (5 bases). V was pared by 7 bases and J by 0 bases, with 14 bases between. The CDR3 loop spans 14 amino acids. Looked up from germline, CDR1 is SQVTM and CDR2 is ANQGSEA. The CDR3 DNA sequence: TGCAGCGCCGCCTGGACACGGAGCACAGATACGCAGTATTTT. This codes for CSAAWTRSTDTQYF.

The V gene is TRBV15, the J gene TRBJ2-1, with 7 bases lining up with TRBD1. The germline V gene has CDR1 LNHNV and CDR2 YYDKDF (reference sequence). Trimming at V came to 4 bases and at J to 0 bases, leaving 6 bases not matched to a gene. The CDR3 spans 16 residues. DNA of the CDR3: TGTGCCACCAGCACCAAGACAGGGAGCTCCTACAATGAGCAGTTCTTC. It is translated as CATSTKTGSSYNEQFF.

The chain has TRBV25-1 and TRBJ2-1, with 7 bases lining up with TRBD1. Germline V lookup: CDR1 MGHDK, CDR2 SYGVNS. The V segment lost 4 bases and the J segment 6 bases; nucleotides outside the gene matches: 3. The CDR3 is made up of 13 amino acids. This CDR3 is CASSAGTANEQFF. CDR3 coding DNA: TGTGCCAGCAGTGCCGGGACAGCCAATGAGCAGTTCTTC.

The V gene is TRBV20-1, the J gene TRBJ2-1, with 11 positions matching TRBD2. CDR3 length equals 17 residues. With 1 base clipped from V and 2 bases from J, the junction kept 7 bases outside the gene matches. In germline, CDR1 is DFQATT, CDR2 SNEGSKA (reference sequence). Here the CDR3 reads CSARGLTSGKTYNEQFF. The CDR3 DNA reads TGCAGTGCTAGAGGTTTGACTAGCGGGAAGACCTACAATGAGCAGTTCTTC.